This T cell receptor beta chain appears in the sequencing data of a study of regulatory T cells in long-lasting Graves disease. Relying on iRepertoire HTBI primers and Arm-PCR of CDR3 regions, the team built TCR beta libraries. TCRdb ran MiXCR on the multiplex PCR reads and lists one entry per CDR3 protein. The repertoire consists of 560,000 or so distinct CDR3 sequences, with roughly 15% occurring once and the leading ten covering 12%. This CDR3 comprises 15 residues. Germline V CDR1 and CDR2: SGHRS, YFSETQ. V lost 2 bases, J lost 6 bases, and 12 bases lay in between. This clonotype was counted only a few times. Time point of the sample: newly diagnosed GD, antithyroid drugs for less than 3 months. Making the TCR library involved RNA that had been extracted from PBMCs. These data also featured in a second study, about T cells in Graves' hyperthyroidism and ophthalmopathy.

This TCR came from a man between 18 and 35 years old with Graves disease. The V call is TRBV5-1, the J call TRBJ1-6; D may be TRBD1 (6 bases). Sequences were derived from peripheral blood mononuclear cells (PBMCs), sampled at new diagnosis, from a patient treated with antithyroid drugs. The CDR3 coding sequence is TGCGCCAGCAGCTTTCTGGGGGCCGGTAATTCACCCCTCCACTTT. Amino acid sequence: CASSFLGAGNSPLHF.